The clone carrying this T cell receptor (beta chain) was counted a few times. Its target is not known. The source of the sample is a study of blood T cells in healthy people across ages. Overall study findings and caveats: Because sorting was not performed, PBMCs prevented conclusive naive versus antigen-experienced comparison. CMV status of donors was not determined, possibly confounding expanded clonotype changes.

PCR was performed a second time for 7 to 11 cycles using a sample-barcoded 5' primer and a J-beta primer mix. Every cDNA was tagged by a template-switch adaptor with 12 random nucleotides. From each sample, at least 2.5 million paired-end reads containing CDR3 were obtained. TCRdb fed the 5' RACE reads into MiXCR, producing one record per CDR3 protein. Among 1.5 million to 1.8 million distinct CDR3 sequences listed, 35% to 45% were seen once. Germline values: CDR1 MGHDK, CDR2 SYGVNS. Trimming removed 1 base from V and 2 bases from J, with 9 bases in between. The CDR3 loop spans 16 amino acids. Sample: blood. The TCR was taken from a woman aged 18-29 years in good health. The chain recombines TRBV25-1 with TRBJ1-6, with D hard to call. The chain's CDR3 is CASSESARTYNSPLHF. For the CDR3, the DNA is TGTGCCAGCAGTGAATCCGCAAGAACCTATAATTCACCCCTCCACTTT.